One TCR beta chain is described in this entry. The germline V gene encodes CDR1 SGHAT and CDR2 FQNNGV. The CDR3 is made up of 13 amino acids. V was cut by 5 bases and J by 4 bases, with 10 bases left in between. Seattle patients were enrolled during active infection and followed longitudinally. These data belong to a study of blood T cell repertoires in COVID-19. Whole-study context: T cells, B-cell-depleted T cells, or PBMCs supplied cDNA or gDNA.

In the authors' workflow: Estimation of nucleated cell counts was performed using reference gene primer amplification. The data were produced by immunoSEQ multiplex PCR, yet TCRdb's version contains in-frame clones alone and is incomplete. For V, J and clone size, that table is used; D and trimming come from the DNA. The data contain under 400,000 clones, about 91% of them seen just once; the ten biggest clones take up 1.5% to 2%. The chain is built from TRBV11-2 and TRBJ2-3; tentatively, D is TRBD2 (5 bases). Material: peripheral blood. This TCR was recovered from a woman younger than 45 with COVID-19, enrolled during active disease. The chain's CDR3 is CASSLLRADTQYF. The CDR3 region has the DNA TGTGCCAGCAGCCTACTGAGGGCAGATACGCAGTATTTT.